This TCR beta chain was obtained from a study of PD-L1 blockade in urothelial cancer (dated by TCRdb to 2016 to 2017). About the study as a whole: Every patient began therapy at some point between 2013 and 2015 and was given atezolizumab 1,200 mg intravenously every 3 weeks. Twenty-five of 29 patients were identified as males with urothelial cancer of bladder origin, and a prior smoking history was reported by 18 of 29 patients. Patients had an ECOG performance status of 0 or 1 and had received between 0 and 3 prior chemotherapy regimens. Blood samples were analyzed 3 weeks after the start of treatment (second dose) and 6 weeks after the start of treatment. Blood samples yielded a median of around 140,000 T cells and more than 80,000 unique TCRs, with median clonality 0.080. The study, an exploratory multi-omic analysis, examined somatic, immune and clinical correlates of response to PD-L1 blockade with atezolizumab in urothelial cancer. Pretreatment tumor samples, along with matched peripheral blood collected serially before and after atezolizumab treatment, underwent TCR sequencing. Durable clinical benefit meant progression-free survival longer than 6 months, and TCR features were also tested against progression-free and overall survival. In the same patients, pretreatment tumors underwent whole exome sequencing and RNA sequencing in addition to TCR sequencing. Durable clinical benefit was achieved by nine patients and was not achieved by 20 patients. Twenty-nine patients had pretreatment blood TCR-seq, around 25 had at least one posttreatment blood collection, and around 25 had tumor TCR-seq.

This clone was seen a single time. The antigen it binds to is not known. No base quality information exists; no much larger clone differs at one position. To estimate absolute template abundance from read counts, synthetic TCR analog templates were spiked into each PCR. TCRbeta CDR3 regions were amplified from genomic DNA with bias-controlled V and J gene primers using the immunoSEQ assay. Sequencing of rearranged TCRbeta segments was performed at approximately 20X coverage. In the original analysis: Clustering was used to correct sequencing errors, and CDR3s were annotated against IMGT to assign V, D and J genes. Downstream analyses used only productive TCRbeta rearrangements and left out out-of-frame or stop-codon sequences. Clonality was calculated as one minus the Shannon entropy normalized by the log of the number of unique productive sequences. Clones differing between time points or between blood and tumor were identified by Fisher's exact test with Benjamini-Hochberg correction at adjusted p below 0.01. The immuneACCESS repertoire file appears here via TCRdb, limited to in-frame rearrangements. These files lack a portion of the clones; in checked studies, under half of the deficit traces to unresolved V genes, and the cause of the others is not known. V and J calls and clone size are copied from that table; D and trimming were computed from the DNA. Here the sample has roughly 16,000 clones; approximately 86% occur a single time. 5.5% to 7% of the sample goes to the ten largest clones.

The cohort comprised about 30 patients with locally advanced or metastatic urothelial carcinoma treated at Memorial Sloan Kettering on a trial protocol. Peripheral blood mononuclear cells were collected from each patient pretreatment and during treatment, giving between 1 and 8 total time points per patient. The Qiagen DNeasy Blood extraction kit was used to purify genomic DNA from total PBMCs and tumor samples. PBMCs were collected pretreatment and during treatment, and were isolated and stored as previously described. The CDR3 measures 14 amino acids from cysteine to phenylalanine. Left in the record is the CDR3 DNA by itself, 42 bases read in frame from the first base. CDR1 and CDR2, per the germline V gene, are MNHEY and SVGAGI. The V and J ends are trimmed by 0 bases and 6 bases, leaving 8 bases between them. What the study reported, not specific to this receptor: Among patients with durable benefit, tumor-associated TCR clones showed greater expansion in peripheral blood 3 weeks after treatment started (n ≈ 20, p = 0.022). A pretreatment peripheral blood TCR clonality below the median was linked to improved progression-free and overall survival. Because of the small sample size (n = 29) and the many exploratory analyses performed, the results are intended to be regarded as hypothesis-generating.

The input for sequencing was PBMCs, taken around atezolizumab (anti-PD-L1) treatment. The receptor chain draws on TRBV6-5 and TRBJ2-2, with the D gene call left open. This clonotype originated in a man aged 50-59 years with urothelial cancer. The CDR3 corresponds to CASSYSSIPGELFF. The base sequence is TGTGCCAGCAGTTACTCTAGCATCCCCGGGGAGCTGTTTTTT.